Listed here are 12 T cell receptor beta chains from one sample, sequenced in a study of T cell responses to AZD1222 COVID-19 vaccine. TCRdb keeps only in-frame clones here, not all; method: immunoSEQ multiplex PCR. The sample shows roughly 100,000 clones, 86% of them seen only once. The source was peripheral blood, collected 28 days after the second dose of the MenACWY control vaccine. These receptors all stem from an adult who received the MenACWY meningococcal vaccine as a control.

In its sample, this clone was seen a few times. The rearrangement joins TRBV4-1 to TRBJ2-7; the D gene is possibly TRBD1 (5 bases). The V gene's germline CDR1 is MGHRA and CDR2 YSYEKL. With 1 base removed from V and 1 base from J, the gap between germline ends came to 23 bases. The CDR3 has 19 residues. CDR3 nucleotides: TGCGCCAGCAGCCAAGGAAGTGGGTGGCAGGGAAAAACATCCTACGAGCAGTACTTC. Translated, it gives CASSQGSGWQGKTSYEQYF.

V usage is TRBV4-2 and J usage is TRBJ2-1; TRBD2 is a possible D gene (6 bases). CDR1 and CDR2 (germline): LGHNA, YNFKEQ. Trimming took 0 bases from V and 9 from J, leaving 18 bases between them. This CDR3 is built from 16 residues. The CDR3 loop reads CASSQDHRGSPGEQFF. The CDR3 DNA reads TGTGCCAGCAGCCAAGATCATCGGGGGAGTCCTGGTGAGCAGTTCTTC.

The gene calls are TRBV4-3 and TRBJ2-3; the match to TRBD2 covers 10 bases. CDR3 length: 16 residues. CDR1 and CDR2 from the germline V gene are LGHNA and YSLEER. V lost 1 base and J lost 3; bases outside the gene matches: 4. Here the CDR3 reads CASSQVLAGSTDTQYF. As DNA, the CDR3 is TGCGCCAGCAGCCAAGTACTAGCGGGGTCTACAGATACGCAGTATTTT.

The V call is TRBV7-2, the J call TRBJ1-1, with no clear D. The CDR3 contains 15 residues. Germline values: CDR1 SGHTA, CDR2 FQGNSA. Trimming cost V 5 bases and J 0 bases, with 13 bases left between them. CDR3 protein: CASSPQVGMNTEAFF. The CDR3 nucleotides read TGTGCCAGCAGCCCCCAGGTCGGTATGAACACTGAAGCTTTCTTT.

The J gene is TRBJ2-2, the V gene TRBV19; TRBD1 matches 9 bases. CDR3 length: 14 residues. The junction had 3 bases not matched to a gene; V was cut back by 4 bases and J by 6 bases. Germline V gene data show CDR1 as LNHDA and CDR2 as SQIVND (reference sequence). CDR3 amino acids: CASSTGQGAGELFF. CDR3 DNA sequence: TGTGCCAGTAGTACGGGACAGGGAGCCGGGGAGCTGTTTTTT.

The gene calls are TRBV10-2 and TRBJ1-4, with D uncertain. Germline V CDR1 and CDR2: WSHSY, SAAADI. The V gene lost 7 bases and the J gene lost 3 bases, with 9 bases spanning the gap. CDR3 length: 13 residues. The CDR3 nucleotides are TGCGCCAGCACACGTCAGGCTAATGAAAAACTGTTTTTT. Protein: CASTRQANEKLFF.

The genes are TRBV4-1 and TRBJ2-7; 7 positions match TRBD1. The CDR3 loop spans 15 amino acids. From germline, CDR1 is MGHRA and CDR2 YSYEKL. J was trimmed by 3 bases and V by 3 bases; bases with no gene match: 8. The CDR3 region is CASSQPGQLDYEQYF. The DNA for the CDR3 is TGCGCCAGCAGCCAGCCGGGACAGCTGGACTACGAGCAGTACTTC.

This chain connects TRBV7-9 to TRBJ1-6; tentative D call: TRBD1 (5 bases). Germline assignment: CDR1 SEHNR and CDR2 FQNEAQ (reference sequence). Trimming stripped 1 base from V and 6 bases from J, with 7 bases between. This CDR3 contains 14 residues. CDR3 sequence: CASSLEQANSPLHF. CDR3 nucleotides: TGTGCCAGCAGCTTAGAACAGGCTAATTCACCCCTCCACTTT.

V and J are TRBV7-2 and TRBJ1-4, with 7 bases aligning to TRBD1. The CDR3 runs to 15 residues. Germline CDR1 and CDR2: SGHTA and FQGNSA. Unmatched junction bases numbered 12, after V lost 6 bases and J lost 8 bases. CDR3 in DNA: TGTGCCAGCAGACCGACAGGGTCCCCTGAGGAAAAACTGTTTTTT. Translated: CASRPTGSPEEKLFF.

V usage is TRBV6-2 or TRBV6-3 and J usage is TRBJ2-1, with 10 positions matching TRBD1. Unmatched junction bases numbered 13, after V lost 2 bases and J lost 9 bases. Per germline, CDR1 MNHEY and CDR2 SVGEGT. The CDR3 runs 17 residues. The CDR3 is CASSYPQTGGFRGEQFF. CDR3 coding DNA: TGTGCCAGCAGTTACCCCCAGACAGGGGGCTTCCGGGGTGAGCAGTTCTTC.

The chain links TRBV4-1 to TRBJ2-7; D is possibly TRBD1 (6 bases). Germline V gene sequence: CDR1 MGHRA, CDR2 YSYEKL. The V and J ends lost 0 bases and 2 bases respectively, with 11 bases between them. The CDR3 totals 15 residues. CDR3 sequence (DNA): TGCGCCAGCAGCCAAGATTGGGGGCCCGCCTACGAGCAGTACTTC. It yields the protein CASSQDWGPAYEQYF.

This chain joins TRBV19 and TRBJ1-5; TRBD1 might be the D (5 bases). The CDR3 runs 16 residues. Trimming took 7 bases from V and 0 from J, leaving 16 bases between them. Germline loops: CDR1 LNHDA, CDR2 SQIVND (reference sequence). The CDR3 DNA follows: TGTGCCAGTAAAACCGGGGGACTTTATAGCAATCAGCCCCAGCATTTT. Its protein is CASKTGGLYSNQPQHF.